This is a list of T cell receptor beta chains from one sample in a study of T cell responses to AZD1222 COVID-19 vaccine. Data came from immunoSEQ multiplex PCR; TCRdb stores just in-frame clones and leaves some out. The sample yields about 92,000 clones, roughly 87% seen once. Sequencing was performed on peripheral blood, taken on day 0 of AZD1222 vaccination. The source is an adult in good health. Both conserved end residues are part of each CDR3. A D gene is named only where the DNA matches it firmly. Some rows mark clone size as missing; the rest say once, few, many or name a class of expanded clone.

clone_size: NA
d_call: NA
j_call: TRBJ1-1
cdr3_length: 11
v_call: TRBV28
cdr3_nt: TGTGCCAGCATCTACGCCCAGATAGCTTTCTTT
cdr3_aa: CASIYAQIAFF

clone_size: NA
d_call: NA
j_call: TRBJ2-7
cdr3_length: 14
v_call: TRBV5-5
cdr3_nt: TGTGCCAGCAGCTTGTTCCGGGGGCTCGGGGAGCAGTACTTC
cdr3_aa: CASSLFRGLGEQYF

clone_size: NA
d_call: TRBD2
j_call: TRBJ2-1
cdr3_length: 13
v_call: TRBV2
cdr3_nt: TGTGCCAGCAGTGTACGTGGGGAGGGTGAGCAGTTCTTC
cdr3_aa: CASSVRGEGEQFF

clone_size: NA
d_call: TRBD1
j_call: TRBJ1-3
cdr3_length: 15
v_call: TRBV5-1
cdr3_nt: TGCGCCAGCAGCTTGACAGGGGGCTCTGGAAACACCATATATTTT
cdr3_aa: CASSLTGGSGNTIYF

clone_size: NA
d_call: NA
j_call: TRBJ1-1
cdr3_length: 13
v_call: TRBV11-3
cdr3_nt: TGTGCCAGCAGCGTCGGACTGTCCACTGAAGCTTTCTTT
cdr3_aa: CASSVGLSTEAFF

clone_size: NA
d_call: NA
j_call: TRBJ1-3
cdr3_length: 14
v_call: TRBV7-9
cdr3_nt: TGTGCCAGCAGCTTAGTTGCTTCTGGAAACACCATATATTTT
cdr3_aa: CASSLVASGNTIYF

clone_size: NA
d_call: NA
j_call: TRBJ1-6
cdr3_length: 13
v_call: TRBV7-2
cdr3_nt: TGTGCCAGCAGCTTAAAGGGGATGTCACCCCTCCACTTT
cdr3_aa: CASSLKGMSPLHF

clone_size: NA
d_call: NA
j_call: TRBJ1-2
cdr3_length: 13
v_call: TRBV30
cdr3_nt: TGTGCCTGGAGTGCTTCAGAGGCGGGAGGCTACACCTTC
cdr3_aa: CAWSASEAGGYTF

clone_size: NA
d_call: TRBD1
j_call: TRBJ1-1
cdr3_length: 17
v_call: TRBV5-6
cdr3_nt: TGTGCCAGCAGCTTGTTGGGACAGGGGGTACTGAACACTGAAGCTTTCTTT
cdr3_aa: CASSLLGQGVLNTEAFF

clone_size: NA
d_call: NA
j_call: TRBJ2-5
cdr3_length: 13
v_call: TRBV29-1
cdr3_nt: TGCAGCGTTTTCCGTGGGACTCAAGAGACCCAGTACTTC
cdr3_aa: CSVFRGTQETQYF

clone_size: NA
d_call: NA
j_call: TRBJ2-3
cdr3_length: 17
v_call: TRBV5-6
cdr3_nt: TGTGCCAGCAGCTTTGTCAAGGGAGCCTTAAGCACAGATACGCAGTATTTT
cdr3_aa: CASSFVKGALSTDTQYF

clone_size: NA
d_call: NA
j_call: TRBJ2-5
cdr3_length: 15
v_call: TRBV6-1
cdr3_nt: TGTGCCAGCAGTGAAGCGTCGGAGCTCCAAGAGACCCAGTACTTC
cdr3_aa: CASSEASELQETQYF

clone_size: NA
d_call: NA
j_call: TRBJ1-1
cdr3_length: 16
v_call: TRBV5-5
cdr3_nt: TGTGCCAGCAGCTCCCTGGGAACGTCGGGGAACACTGAAGCTTTCTTT
cdr3_aa: CASSSLGTSGNTEAFF

clone_size: NA
d_call: NA
j_call: TRBJ2-2
cdr3_length: 13
v_call: TRBV9
cdr3_nt: TGTGCCAGCAGGTTAGGACAGACCGGGGAGCTGTTTTTT
cdr3_aa: CASRLGQTGELFF

clone_size: NA
d_call: NA
j_call: TRBJ1-2
cdr3_length: 15
v_call: TRBV30
cdr3_nt: TGTGCCTGGGGCCCCAACTGGGGGGCAGCCGATGGCTACACCTTC
cdr3_aa: CAWGPNWGAADGYTF

clone_size: NA
d_call: NA
j_call: TRBJ1-1
cdr3_length: 13
v_call: TRBV2
cdr3_nt: TGTGCCAGCAGTGGAAGACAGAACACTGAAGCTTTCTTT
cdr3_aa: CASSGRQNTEAFF

clone_size: once
d_call: TRBD1
j_call: TRBJ1-2
cdr3_length: 15
v_call: TRBV5-1
cdr3_nt: TGCGCCAGCAGCGGACAGGGTGGGCTTTTTGAAGGCTACACCTTC
cdr3_aa: CASSGQGGLFEGYTF

clone_size: NA
d_call: NA
j_call: TRBJ2-1
cdr3_length: 12
v_call: TRBV12-3/TRBV12-4
cdr3_nt: TGTGCCAGCAGTTCCAGGGGAAATGAGCAGTTCTTC
cdr3_aa: CASSSRGNEQFF

clone_size: once
d_call: TRBD2
j_call: TRBJ2-2
cdr3_length: 17
v_call: TRBV9
cdr3_nt: TGTGCCAGCAGCCCACTAGCGGGGGGGTCGAACACCGGGGAGCTGTTTTTT
cdr3_aa: CASSPLAGGSNTGELFF

clone_size: NA
d_call: NA
j_call: TRBJ1-5
cdr3_length: 13
v_call: TRBV7-2
cdr3_nt: TGTGCCAGCAGCTTAACGAATAATCAGCCCCAGCATTTT
cdr3_aa: CASSLTNNQPQHF

clone_size: NA
d_call: NA
j_call: TRBJ1-4
cdr3_length: 14
v_call: TRBV6-5
cdr3_nt: TGTGCCAGCAGCCGTTTCGAAGCTAATGAAAAACTGTTTTTT
cdr3_aa: CASSRFEANEKLFF

clone_size: NA
d_call: NA
j_call: TRBJ1-1
cdr3_length: 15
v_call: TRBV6-5
cdr3_nt: TGTGCCAGCACGGGGTTGGACTCGGGGAACACTGAAGCTTTCTTT
cdr3_aa: CASTGLDSGNTEAFF

clone_size: NA
d_call: NA
j_call: TRBJ2-4
cdr3_length: 15
v_call: TRBV5-8
cdr3_nt: TGTGCCAGCAGCCTTGGGTTCCGGACGGGGGACATTCAGTACTTC
cdr3_aa: CASSLGFRTGDIQYF

clone_size: NA
d_call: NA
j_call: TRBJ1-4
cdr3_length: 14
v_call: TRBV30
cdr3_nt: TGTGCCTGGACCTTGGGGGGAGCTTATGAAAAACTGTTTTTT
cdr3_aa: CAWTLGGAYEKLFF

clone_size: NA
d_call: NA
j_call: TRBJ1-1
cdr3_length: 13
v_call: TRBV25-1
cdr3_nt: TGTGGCACCCTGGGGGCCATGAACACTGAAGCTTTCTTT
cdr3_aa: CGTLGAMNTEAFF

clone_size: NA
d_call: NA
j_call: TRBJ1-4
cdr3_length: 16
v_call: TRBV7-9
cdr3_nt: TGTGCCAGCAGCTTAGGTGGCCCAGAATTGAATGAAAAACTGTTTTTT
cdr3_aa: CASSLGGPELNEKLFF